This T cell receptor beta chain was sequenced in a study of blood T cell repertoires in COVID-19. Study context: From T cells, B-cell-depleted T cells, or PBMCs came the material, which was cDNA or gDNA.

Methods used by the authors: Estimated nucleated cell counts came from reference gene primer amplification. The repertoire was sequenced with immunoSEQ multiplex PCR; TCRdb's copy has only in-frame clones and lacks some. V, J and clone size are taken as reported in that table, and D and trimming were inferred from the DNA itself. The sample includes 230,000 or so clones, approximately 85% of them seen just once. Germline V gives CDR1 LNHDA, CDR2 SQIVND (reference sequence). The CDR3 length is 13 residues. The J segment lost 1 base and the V segment lost 9 bases, leaving 5 bases of the junction unmatched. Recruitment covered over 20 US areas and drew participants whose ages spanned roughly 18 to 100 years. Participant-reported clinical history was the basis for cohort assignment.

The source of this sequence is a woman between 50 and 59 years old who had been exposed to COVID-19. The chain uses TRBV19 and TRBJ1-1, with 7 bases that match TRBD1. The sample consisted of PBMCs or T cells enriched from blood (not recorded which). This chain's CDR3 is CASKGARNTEAFF. CDR3 DNA sequence: TGTGCCAGCAAGGGGGCAAGGAACACTGAAGCTTTCTTT.